The rows below give T cell receptor beta chains drawn from one sample of a study of cytomegalovirus exposure and HLA in healthy donors. Using immunoSEQ multiplex PCR, the repertoire was profiled, and TCRdb retains in-frame clones only, with some absent. The sample holds about 120,000 clones, more than 65% seen once. The specimen was PBMCs. These receptors came from a man aged 18-30 years in good health and CMV-seropositive. The CDR3 runs from the conserved cysteine through the conserved F or W. D genes are given only for firm matches. Clone size is shown for a subset of rows, as once, few, many or a class of expanded clone.

v_gene: TRBV5-4; d_gene: TRBD2; abundance: .; j_gene: TRBJ2-5; CDR3aa: CASTRRASGGQETQYF; CDR3nt: TGTGCCAGCACCCGTCGTGCTAGCGGGGGCCAAGAGACCCAGTACTTC
v_gene: TRBV6-1; d_gene: .; abundance: .; j_gene: TRBJ1-1; CDR3aa: CASRTTGDTPEAFF; CDR3nt: TGTGCCAGCAGGACGACAGGTGATACGCCTGAAGCTTTCTTT
v_gene: TRBV20-1; d_gene: .; abundance: .; j_gene: TRBJ2-5; CDR3aa: CSAIAQETQYF; CDR3nt: TGCAGTGCTATAGCCCAAGAGACCCAGTACTTC
v_gene: TRBV18; d_gene: TRBD2; abundance: .; j_gene: TRBJ2-1; CDR3aa: CASSPPPLRLAGGPESYNEQFF; CDR3nt: TGTGCCAGCTCACCCCCCCCGCTCAGACTAGCGGGGGGGCCAGAGTCCTACAATGAGCAGTTCTTC
v_gene: TRBV19; d_gene: TRBD1; abundance: .; j_gene: TRBJ2-2; CDR3aa: CASTYRGYTGELFF; CDR3nt: TGTGCCAGTACCTACAGGGGTTACACCGGGGAGCTGTTTTTT
v_gene: TRBV7-9; d_gene: .; abundance: .; j_gene: TRBJ2-1; CDR3aa: CASSPRFSSYNEQFF; CDR3nt: TGTGCCAGCAGCCCTCGGTTTAGCTCCTACAATGAGCAGTTCTTC
v_gene: TRBV7-8; d_gene: .; abundance: .; j_gene: TRBJ2-3; CDR3aa: CASSTTDSFGLASTDTQYF; CDR3nt: TGTGCCAGCAGCACCACCGACAGTTTCGGGCTGGCAAGCACAGATACGCAGTATTTT
v_gene: TRBV5-1; d_gene: TRBD2; abundance: .; j_gene: TRBJ2-1; CDR3aa: CASSLPGLASNEQFF; CDR3nt: TGCGCCAGCAGCTTACCGGGACTAGCGTCCAATGAGCAGTTCTTC
v_gene: TRBV6-4; d_gene: TRBD1; abundance: .; j_gene: TRBJ2-1; CDR3aa: CASSQQGDYNEQFF; CDR3nt: TGTGCCAGCAGTCAACAGGGGGACTACAATGAGCAGTTCTTC
v_gene: TRBV7-9; d_gene: TRBD2; abundance: few; j_gene: TRBJ2-7; CDR3aa: CASSPRATSGAYEQYF; CDR3nt: TGTGCCAGCAGCCCGAGGGCTACTAGCGGCGCCTACGAGCAGTACTTC
v_gene: TRBV11-2; d_gene: TRBD1; abundance: .; j_gene: TRBJ1-6; CDR3aa: CASSSYQGAVYNSPLHF; CDR3nt: TGTGCCAGCAGCTCCTACCAGGGGGCCGTCTATAATTCACCCCTCCACTTT
v_gene: TRBV9; d_gene: TRBD1; abundance: .; j_gene: TRBJ2-5; CDR3aa: CASSAQGVLQETQYF; CDR3nt: TGTGCCAGCAGCGCGCAGGGGGTTCTACAAGAGACCCAGTACTTC
v_gene: TRBV19; d_gene: TRBD1; abundance: .; j_gene: TRBJ1-5; CDR3aa: CASSRGTGENQPQHF; CDR3nt: TGTGCCAGTAGTAGGGGGACAGGGGAAAATCAGCCCCAGCATTTT
v_gene: TRBV6-5; d_gene: .; abundance: .; j_gene: TRBJ1-2; CDR3aa: CASSPIVGGHGYTF; CDR3nt: TGTGCCAGCAGCCCAATCGTAGGAGGCCATGGCTACACCTTC
v_gene: TRBV30; d_gene: .; abundance: .; j_gene: TRBJ2-1; CDR3aa: CAWSSRLGMVHEQFF; CDR3nt: TGTGCCTGGAGCTCAAGACTAGGGATGGTGCATGAGCAGTTCTTC
v_gene: TRBV30; d_gene: TRBD2; abundance: .; j_gene: TRBJ2-1; CDR3aa: CAWSVLLAGWEQFF; CDR3nt: TGTGCCTGGAGTGTACTACTAGCGGGATGGGAGCAGTTCTTC
v_gene: TRBV19; d_gene: TRBD1; abundance: .; j_gene: TRBJ2-3; CDR3aa: CASSSQGGRFSTDTQYF; CDR3nt: TGTGCCAGTAGTTCTCAAGGGGGCCGGTTCAGCACAGATACGCAGTATTTT
v_gene: TRBV27; d_gene: .; abundance: .; j_gene: TRBJ1-1; CDR3aa: CANSLGPANTEAFF; CDR3nt: TGTGCCAACAGTTTAGGGCCAGCGAACACTGAAGCTTTCTTT